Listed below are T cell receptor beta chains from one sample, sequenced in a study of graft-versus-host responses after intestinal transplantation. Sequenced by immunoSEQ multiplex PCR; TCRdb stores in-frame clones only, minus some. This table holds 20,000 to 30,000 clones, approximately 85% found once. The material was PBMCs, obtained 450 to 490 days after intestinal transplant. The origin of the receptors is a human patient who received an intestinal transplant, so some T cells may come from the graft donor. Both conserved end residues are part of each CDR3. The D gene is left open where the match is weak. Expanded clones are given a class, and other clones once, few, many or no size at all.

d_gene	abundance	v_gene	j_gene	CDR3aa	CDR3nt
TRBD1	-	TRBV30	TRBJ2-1	CAYPTGDYNEQFF	TGTGCCTACCCGACAGGGGACTACAATGAGCAGTTCTTC
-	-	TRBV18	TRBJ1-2	CASSPIPDNLGYTF	TGTGCCAGCTCACCAATCCCGGACAACCTTGGCTACACCTTC
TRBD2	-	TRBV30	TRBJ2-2	CAWISGTSSWELFF	TGTGCCTGGATTTCCGGGACTAGCAGCTGGGAGCTGTTTTTT
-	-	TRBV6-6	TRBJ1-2	CASIGAGDKYGYTF	TGTGCCAGCATTGGGGCAGGCGATAAGTATGGCTACACCTTC
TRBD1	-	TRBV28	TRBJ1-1	CASSDRDDEAFF	TGTGCCAGCAGTGACAGGGACGATGAAGCTTTCTTT
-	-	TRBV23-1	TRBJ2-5	CASSRSLRGLQETQYF	TGCGCCAGCAGCCGTAGCCTCAGGGGCCTTCAAGAGACCCAGTACTTC
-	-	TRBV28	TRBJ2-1	CAIQGAAGGRVNEQFF	TGTGCCATACAGGGGGCGGCGGGCGGGAGGGTCAATGAGCAGTTCTTC
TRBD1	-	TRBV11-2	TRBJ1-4	CASSTWDREEKLFF	TGTGCCAGCAGCACCTGGGACAGGGAAGAAAAACTGTTTTTT
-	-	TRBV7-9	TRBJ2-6	CASSPLRDSGANVLTF	TGTGCCAGCAGCCCCCTTAGGGACTCTGGGGCCAACGTCCTGACTTTC
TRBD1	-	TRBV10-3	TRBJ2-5	CAISSQGAETQYF	TGTGCCATCAGTTCACAGGGGGCAGAGACCCAGTACTTC
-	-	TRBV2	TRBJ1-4	CASSARGGRGEKLFF	TGTGCCAGCAGCGCCAGAGGGGGGAGAGGTGAAAAACTGTTTTTT
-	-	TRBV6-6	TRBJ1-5	CASGPNQPQHF	TGTGCCAGCGGGCCCAATCAGCCCCAGCATTTT
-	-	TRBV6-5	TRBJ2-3	CASSYPRGSDTQYF	TGTGCCAGCAGTTACCCCAGGGGCTCAGATACGCAGTATTTT
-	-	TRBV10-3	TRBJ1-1	CAIRWGSPENTEAFF	TGTGCCATTCGATGGGGGTCCCCGGAGAACACTGAAGCTTTCTTT
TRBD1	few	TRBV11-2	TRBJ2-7	CASSRDRDRDEQYF	TGTGCCAGCAGTCGTGACCGGGACAGGGACGAGCAGTACTTC
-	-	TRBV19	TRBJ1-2	CASRALGGNYGYTF	TGTGCCAGTAGGGCTTTGGGAGGAAACTATGGCTACACCTTC
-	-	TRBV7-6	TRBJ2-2	CASRLGRGELFF	TGTGCCAGCAGACTGGGGCGAGGGGAGCTGTTTTTT
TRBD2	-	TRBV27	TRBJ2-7	CASSLSGSSYEQYF	TGTGCCAGCAGTTTGAGCGGGAGCTCCTACGAGCAGTACTTC
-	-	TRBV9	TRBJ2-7	CASSVEEFAYEQYF	TGTGCCAGCAGCGTAGAGGAATTCGCCTACGAGCAGTACTTC
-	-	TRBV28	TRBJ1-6	CASSGQLPSPLHF	TGTGCCAGCAGTGGGCAGCTCCCTTCACCCCTCCACTTT
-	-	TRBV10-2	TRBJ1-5	CASREGGQGVHQPQHF	TGCGCCAGCAGAGAGGGGGGCCAGGGAGTACATCAGCCCCAGCATTTT
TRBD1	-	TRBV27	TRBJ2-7	CATSPGDSPYEQYF	TGTGCCACCAGTCCAGGGGACAGCCCCTACGAGCAGTACTTC
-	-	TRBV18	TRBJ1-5	CASSPGGSQGNQPQHF	TGTGCCAGCTCCCCGGGGGGATCTCAAGGCAATCAGCCCCAGCATTTT
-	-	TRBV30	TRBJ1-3	CAGERLDSSGNTIYF	TGTGCCGGGGAACGGTTAGACAGCTCTGGAAACACCATATATTTT
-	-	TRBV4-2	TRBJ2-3	CASSQGTLSGQDTQYF	TGTGCCAGCAGCCAAGGGACACTTAGCGGACAGGATACGCAGTATTTT
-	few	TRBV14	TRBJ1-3	CASSQLDSGNTIYF	TGTGCCAGCAGCCAACTAGACTCTGGAAACACCATATATTTT
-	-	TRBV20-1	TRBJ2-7	CSAARGHEQYF	TGCAGTGCCGCTAGGGGCCACGAGCAGTACTTC
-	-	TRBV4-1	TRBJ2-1	CASSQYNEQFF	TGCGCCAGCAGCCAATACAATGAGCAGTTCTTC
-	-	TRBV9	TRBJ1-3	CASSVGLSGNTIYF	TGTGCCAGCAGCGTAGGACTCTCTGGAAACACCATATATTTT
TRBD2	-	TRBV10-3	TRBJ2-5	CAIRLLAQQETQYF	TGTGCCATCCGACTACTAGCGCAACAAGAGACCCAGTACTTC
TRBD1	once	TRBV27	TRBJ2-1	CASSPWDRGNNEQFF	TGTGCCAGCAGTCCCTGGGACAGGGGTAACAATGAGCAGTTCTTC
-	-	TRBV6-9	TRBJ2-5	CASSYYETQYF	TGTGCCAGCAGTTACTACGAGACCCAGTACTTC
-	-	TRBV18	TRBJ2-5	CASSPRGPSGGETQYF	TGTGCCAGCTCACCTCGGGGCCCTAGTGGCGGGGAGACCCAGTACTTC
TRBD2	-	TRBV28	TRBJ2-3	CATARRETGDTQYF	TGTGCCACCGCCCGGCGGGAGACTGGGGATACGCAGTATTTT
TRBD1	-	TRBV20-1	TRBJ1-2	CTPETGLGYTF	TGCACCCCGGAGACAGGGCTCGGCTACACCTTC
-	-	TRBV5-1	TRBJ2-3	CASSQQGILTDTQYF	TGCGCCAGCAGTCAACAGGGTATCCTCACAGATACGCAGTATTTT
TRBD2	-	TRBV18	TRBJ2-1	CASSPPGLAGPNNEQFF	TGTGCCAGCTCACCACCGGGACTAGCGGGGCCAAACAATGAGCAGTTCTTC
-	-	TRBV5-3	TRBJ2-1	CARSLRDLRDNEQFF	TGTGCCAGAAGCCTCCGGGACCTGAGGGACAATGAGCAGTTCTTC
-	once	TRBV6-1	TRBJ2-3	CASSSPGTDTQYF	TGTGCCAGCAGCTCACCGGGCACAGATACGCAGTATTTT
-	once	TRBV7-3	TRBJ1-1	CASSTQMNTEAFF	TGTGCCAGCAGCACACAGATGAACACTGAAGCTTTCTTT
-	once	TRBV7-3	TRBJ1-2	CASSPGRFANYGYTF	TGTGCCAGCAGCCCTGGGCGTTTTGCTAACTATGGCTACACCTTC
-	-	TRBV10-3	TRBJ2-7	CAIKLGLGPYEQYF	TGTGCCATCAAACTGGGACTTGGCCCCTACGAGCAGTACTTC
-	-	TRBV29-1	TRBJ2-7	CSGWGSSYEQYF	TGCAGCGGCTGGGGGTCCTCCTACGAGCAGTACTTC
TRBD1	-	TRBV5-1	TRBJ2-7	CASRPGQGNEQYF	TGCGCCAGCAGGCCGGGACAGGGAAACGAGCAGTACTTC
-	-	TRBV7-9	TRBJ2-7	CASSSGLWGYEQYF	TGTGCCAGCAGCTCTGGATTATGGGGTTACGAGCAGTACTTC
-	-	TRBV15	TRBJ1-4	CATSRVGGAGEKLFF	TGTGCCACCAGCAGAGTAGGGGGGGCAGGTGAAAAACTGTTTTTT